The 26 T cell receptor beta chains given below trace back to one sample, sequenced in a study of Graves' ophthalmopathy and Graves' hyperthyroidism. Amplification of the TCR beta CDR3 regions used RNA transcripts (as template). An opening RT-PCR round employed HTBI primers and preceded a second-round multiplex PCR. Via MiXCR, TCRdb re-called the multiplex PCR reads, giving one row per CDR3 protein. Of around 400,000 distinct CDR3 sequences listed, around 17% are singletons. Sample: peripheral blood. The receptors come from a woman under 30 with Graves' ophthalmopathy.

The genes are TRBV20-1 and TRBJ2-7, with 11 nucleotides matching TRBD2. Germline assignment: CDR1 DFQATT and CDR2 SNEGSKA (reference sequence). V trimming: 2 bases; J trimming: 6 bases; junction bases outside the gene matches: 3. This CDR3 region has 13 residues. The DNA of the CDR3 is TGCAGTGCTAGACAACTAGCGGGAGTCGAGCAGTACTTC. Translating it yields CSARQLAGVEQYF.

This clonotype has more than one count but fewer than ten. The chain uses TRBV9 and TRBJ1-2; 8 bases are shared with TRBD1. CDR1 is SGDLS and CDR2 is YYNGEE in the germline V gene. The CDR3 is 15 amino acids. V was clipped by 2 bases and J by 8 bases; unmatched bases: 11. CDR3 in amino acids: CASSVGQGPMGGYTF. The CDR3 nucleotides are TGTGCCAGCAGCGTCGGACAGGGCCCCATGGGGGGCTACACCTTC. The variable domain in full, completed from reference TRBV9 and TRBJ1-2, reads DSGVTQTPKHLITATGQRVTLRCSPRSGDLSVYWYQQSLDQGLQFLIQYYNGEERAKGNILERFSAQQFPDLHSELNLSSLELGDSALYFCASSVGQGPMGGYTFGSGTRLTVV.

This clonotype appeared many times. The gene calls are TRBV20-1 and TRBJ2-7; 10 bases agree with TRBD2. The CDR3 runs to 16 residues. CDR1 and CDR2 (germline): DFQATT, SNEGSKA (reference sequence). V trimming: 5 bases; J trimming: 7 bases; junction bases outside the gene matches: 17. CDR3 region: CSAPGWASGSPGEQYF. The CDR3 DNA sequence: TGCAGTGCTCCGGGATGGGCTAGCGGGAGTCCTGGGGAGCAGTACTTC.

This clonotype was recorded at least ten times. The CDR3: CASTHRGRKTEAFF. The CDR3 bases are TGTGCCAGCACTCACAGGGGGCGAAAAACTGAAGCTTTCTTT. The V and J genes are TRBV6-2 or TRBV6-3 and TRBJ1-1, with TRBD1 identical over 9 bases. CDR1 MNHEY and CDR2 SVGEGT come from the germline V gene. With V trimmed by 7 bases and J by 5 bases, 8 bases remained unmatched. The CDR3 length is 14 residues.

This clonotype was seen many times. V and J are TRBV2 and TRBJ1-6, with 11 positions matching TRBD1. V gave up 6 bases and J gave up 5 bases; unmatched junction bases: 6. This CDR3 has 16 amino acids. CDR1 and CDR2 from the germline V gene are SNHLY and FYNNEI. CDR3 residues: CASSKGQGANNSPLHF. The CDR3 DNA follows: TGTGCCAGCAGCAAAGGACAGGGGGCAAATAATTCACCCCTCCACTTT.

At least ten counts were recorded for this clonotype. V usage is TRBV5-1 and J usage is TRBJ2-7, with 9 bases aligning to TRBD1. CDR3 length: 14 amino acids. CDR1 and CDR2 from the germline V gene are SGHRS and YFSETQ. Trimming cost V 2 bases and J 6 bases; bases outside gene matches: 6. In DNA form, the CDR3 reads TGCGCCAGCAGCTTCGGGACAGGGATCGCCGAGCAGTACTTC. Its protein is CASSFGTGIAEQYF.

This chain uses TRBV5-1 with TRBJ2-2; TRBD1 or TRBD2 may be the D gene (9 bases each). The CDR3 is 16 amino acids. Germline CDR1 and CDR2: SGHRS and YFSETQ. The V end was cut by 4 bases, the J end by 7 bases, with 20 bases between. CDR3 in amino acids: CASSRGQGLAGGELFF. For the CDR3, the DNA is TGCGCCAGCAGCCGGGGACAGGGACTAGCTGGCGGGGAGCTGTTTTTT.

This clonotype was recorded at least ten times. This chain links TRBV6-5 with TRBJ1-5; D call uncertain. The length of the CDR3 is 13 residues. The V gene lost 4 bases and the J gene lost 7 bases, with 11 bases spanning the gap. Germline V CDR1 and CDR2: MNHEY, SVGAGI. The CDR3 region has the DNA TGTGCCAGCAGTTTTAGGGAGGAACAGCCCCAGCATTTT. Its protein is CASSFREEQPQHF.

This clonotype was observed at least ten times. CDR3 sequence reads: CASSQELLNTEAFF. The CDR3 region has the DNA TGTGCCAGCAGCCAGGAGCTCTTGAACACTGAAGCTTTCTTT. V is TRBV2 and J is TRBJ1-1; no clear D gene. The V end was cut by 6 bases, the J end by 0 bases, with 11 bases between. The CDR3 is made up of 14 amino acids. Germline V gives CDR1 SNHLY, CDR2 FYNNEI.

There are many counts of this clonotype. This chain uses TRBV5-1 with TRBJ2-2; weak D call: TRBD1 (5 bases). The CDR3 contains 17 residues. Germline V gives CDR1 SGHRS, CDR2 YFSETQ. Trimming cost V 0 bases and J 0 bases, with 12 bases left between them. CDR3 sequence reads: CASSLEGVPTNTGELFF. As DNA, the CDR3 is TGCGCCAGCAGCTTGGAAGGGGTCCCTACGAACACCGGGGAGCTGTTTTTT.

This clonotype was picked up many times. V and J are TRBV27 and TRBJ1-5; TRBD1 is a possible D gene (6 bases). The CDR3 loop spans 16 amino acids. Germline V lookup: CDR1 MNHEY, CDR2 SMNVEV (reference sequence). V lost 6 bases and J 2 bases, leaving 17 bases between the germline ends. Here the CDR3 DNA reads TGTGCCAGCAGCCCCTCGTGGGCAGGGGGCAATCAGCCCCAGCATTTT. Its translation is CASSPSWAGGNQPQHF.

The rearrangement links TRBV7-2 to TRBJ2-7; 10 nucleotides match TRBD2. CDR3 length: 15 amino acids. Looked up from germline, CDR1 is SGHTA and CDR2 is FQGNSA. V was clipped by 3 bases and J by 3 bases; unmatched bases: 5. The DNA for the CDR3 is TGTGCCAGCAGCTTGACCGGGACTAGCGACTACGAGCAGTACTTC. This encodes CASSLTGTSDYEQYF.

This clonotype was observed many times. At one end, the junction sequence differs from germline, possibly due to a read error. V gene TRBV7-7 combines with J gene TRBJ2-3; 10 nucleotides agree with TRBD1. The length of the CDR3 is 14 residues. From germline, CDR1 is SSHAT and CDR2 FNYEAQ (reference sequence). The CDR3 spells CASSLGQGTDTQYF. CDR3 sequence (DNA): TGTGCTAGCAGCTTGGGACAGGGGACGGATACGCAGTATTTT.

This clonotype was observed many times. V gene TRBV6-5 combines with J gene TRBJ1-1; D uncertain. V lost 2 bases and J 4 bases, leaving 11 bases between the germline ends. The germline V gene encodes CDR1 MNHEY and CDR2 SVGAGI. There are 14 residues in the CDR3. The CDR3 DNA reads TGTGCCAGCAGTTACGCGGGGAGGGCCACTGAAGCTTTCTTT. Amino acids: CASSYAGRATEAFF.

In this sample, this clonotype turned up many times. The chain employs TRBV6-5 and TRBJ2-2; D gene unclear. V lost 6 bases, J lost 6 bases, and 5 bases lay in between. CDR1 and CDR2 from the germline V gene are MNHEY and SVGAGI. The CDR3 covers 11 residues. The CDR3 nucleotides read TGTGCCAGCAGGTTTGCCGGGGAGCTGTTTTTT. Its translation: CASRFAGELFF.

The chain recombines TRBV11-2 with TRBJ1-5, with D unresolved. Trimming stripped 1 base from V and 5 bases from J, with 6 bases between. From germline, CDR1 is SGHAT and CDR2 FQNNGV. The CDR3 consists of 13 residues. The CDR3 DNA sequence: TGTGCCAGCAGCTTAGCGAGTCATCAGCCCCAGCATTTT. Protein product: CASSLASHQPQHF.

This clonotype was observed many times. The gene calls are TRBV2 and TRBJ2-7, with D possibly being TRBD1 (6 bases). Germline assignment: CDR1 SNHLY and CDR2 FYNNEI. The CDR3 sequence is 14 residues long. V lost 4 bases and J 2 bases, leaving 12 bases between the germline ends. Here the CDR3 DNA reads TGTGCCAGCAGTGTCAGGGGCCCGGCCTACGAGCAGTACTTC. Protein sequence: CASSVRGPAYEQYF.

The chain recombines TRBV6-1 with TRBJ1-2; D perhaps matches TRBD1 (5 bases). The CDR3 is 14 residues long. In germline, CDR1 is MNHNS, CDR2 SASEGT. Trimming removed 6 bases at V and 8 bases at J, with 19 bases between. CDR3 in DNA: TGTGCCAGCAGAGGGACCGGGATTTACAGCGGCTACACCTTC. This gives the protein CASRGTGIYSGYTF.

Many counts were recorded for this clonotype. The CDR3 is CASSYFRQGNQPQHF. The CDR3 DNA sequence: TGTGCCAGCAGTTACTTTCGACAGGGCAATCAGCCCCAGCATTTT. The V call is TRBV6-2 or TRBV6-3, the J call TRBJ1-5, with a weak D call TRBD1 (6 bases). CDR1 MNHEY and CDR2 SVGEGT come from the germline V gene. V was trimmed by 1 base and J by 2 bases, leaving 9 bases between them. The length of the CDR3 is 15 residues.

The sample holds many counts of this clonotype. The chain carries TRBV20-1 and TRBJ2-5; D unresolved. Germline assignment: CDR1 DFQATT and CDR2 SNEGSKA (reference sequence). The CDR3 sequence is 14 residues long. Trimming removed 1 base at V and 5 bases at J, with 14 bases between. The CDR3 region is CSARAGNGLETQYF. The CDR3, as DNA: TGCAGTGCTAGAGCTGGGAATGGGCTGGAGACCCAGTACTTC.

The rearrangement joins TRBV4-1 to TRBJ2-5, with D uncertain. Germline values: CDR1 MGHRA, CDR2 YSYEKL. V lost 2 bases and J lost 0, with 7 bases in between. The CDR3 length is 14 residues. The chain's CDR3 is CASSQQENQETQYF. DNA of the CDR3: TGCGCCAGCAGCCAACAAGAGAACCAAGAGACCCAGTACTTC.

This chain links TRBV28 with TRBJ2-5; 7 nucleotides agree with TRBD2. CDR1 and CDR2 from the germline V gene are MDHEN and SYDVKM. There are 15 residues in the CDR3. V was clipped by 6 bases and J by 6 bases; unmatched bases: 13. Here the CDR3 DNA reads TGTGCCAGCAGGGAAACTAGCGCCCGAAGGAAGACCCAGTACTTC. Translation: CASRETSARRKTQYF.

In this sample, this clonotype turned up many times. V usage is TRBV28 and J usage is TRBJ2-5, with 8 positions matching TRBD1. The CDR3 extends over 14 amino acids. J was trimmed by 5 bases and V by 4 bases; bases with no gene match: 6. The germline V gene encodes CDR1 MDHEN and CDR2 SYDVKM. CDR3 coding DNA: TGTGCCAGCAGTTCAGGGGGCGTTTATGAGACCCAGTACTTC. This encodes CASSSGGVYETQYF.

Ten or more counts support this clonotype. V is TRBV6-2 or TRBV6-3 and J is TRBJ2-7, with no clear D. In germline, CDR1 is MNHEY, CDR2 SVGEGT. This CDR3 comprises 12 residues. V was pared by 5 bases and J by 4 bases, with 9 bases between. In DNA, the CDR3 is TGTGCCAGCAGTGAGACCATGTACGAGCAGTACTTC. Its translation: CASSETMYEQYF.

This clonotype has a count of ten or more. This sequence joins TRBV4-2 and TRBJ1-6, with D maybe TRBD1 (5 bases). CDR1 LGHNA and CDR2 YNFKEQ come from the germline V gene. Trimming removed 1 base at V and 7 bases at J, with 8 bases between. The CDR3 consists of 14 residues. CDR3 in DNA: TGTGCCAGCAGCCAAGCACAGGAAAATTCACCCCTCCACTTT. Residues: CASSQAQENSPLHF.

This clonotype appeared many times. V is TRBV27 and J is TRBJ2-5; TRBD1 might be the D (6 bases). V was cut by 6 bases and J by 1 base, with 15 bases left in between. The CDR3 is 15 residues long. Looked up from germline, CDR1 is MNHEY and CDR2 is SMNVEV (reference sequence). The CDR3 here is CASSPTQGIQETQYF. The CDR3 nucleotides are TGTGCCAGCAGCCCGACTCAGGGGATCCAAGAGACCCAGTACTTC.